This T cell receptor (beta chain) came from a study of OX40 agonist ivuxolimab in advanced cancers. General study findings and limits: On average, CD8+ T cells showed a greater number of expanded clones than CD4+. Still undetermined is the antigen specificity of the expanded peripheral T cells.

Only in-frame clones appear in the TCRdb table, and some are missing; sequencing was by immunoSEQ multiplex PCR. The repertoire consists of more than 55,000 clones, with around nine tenths occurring once and the leading ten covering 0.75% to 0.9%. Germline CDR1 SNHLY, CDR2 FYNNEI. V lost 6 bases and J lost 1, with 13 bases in between. This CDR3 is 14 amino acids long. Comment on this clone: Its antigen is unidentified.

This specimen consisted of CD4+ or CD8+ T cells sorted from blood, obtained in a trial of the OX40 agonist ivuxolimab. The J gene is TRBJ2-7, the V gene TRBV2; D is perhaps TRBD1 or TRBD2 (5 bases each). The sequence came from an adult with an advanced solid tumor such as melanoma, head and neck, liver or kidney cancer. The CDR3 coding sequence is TGTGCCAGCAGAAAAGAGGGGCTTTCCTACGAGCAGTACTTC. This encodes CASRKEGLSYEQYF.